This T cell receptor (beta chain) derives from a study of molecular identifiers for immune sequencing clone quantification. Study observations and caveats: Whereas naive cells kept under 1% of molecules in clones above 20 RNA copies, such clones held over 98% in effectors.

This clonotype was recorded a few times. Its antigen is unknown. TCRdb called the PCR reads again in MiXCR, with one record for every CDR3 protein. This table has about 500,000 distinct CDR3 sequences, 20% to 25% appearing once. The ends were cut back, 0 bases at V and 8 bases at J, with 3 bases in the middle. Germline V lookup: CDR1 SGHRS, CDR2 YFSETQ. CDR3 length: 12 amino acids. The sequenced sample consisted of naive CD8+ T cells from blood, with Jurkat cell RNA spiked in. Subset reported: FACS-sorted CD8+CD4-CCR7+CD45RA+ naive T cells. The chain links TRBV5-1 to TRBJ1-6; D call uncertain. This sequence originates from a human donor in good health. Some libraries in this study had Jurkat cell RNA spiked in. The CDR3 loop is CASSLGDSPLHF. The CDR3 nucleotides are TGCGCCAGCAGCTTGGGTGATTCACCCCTCCACTTT.